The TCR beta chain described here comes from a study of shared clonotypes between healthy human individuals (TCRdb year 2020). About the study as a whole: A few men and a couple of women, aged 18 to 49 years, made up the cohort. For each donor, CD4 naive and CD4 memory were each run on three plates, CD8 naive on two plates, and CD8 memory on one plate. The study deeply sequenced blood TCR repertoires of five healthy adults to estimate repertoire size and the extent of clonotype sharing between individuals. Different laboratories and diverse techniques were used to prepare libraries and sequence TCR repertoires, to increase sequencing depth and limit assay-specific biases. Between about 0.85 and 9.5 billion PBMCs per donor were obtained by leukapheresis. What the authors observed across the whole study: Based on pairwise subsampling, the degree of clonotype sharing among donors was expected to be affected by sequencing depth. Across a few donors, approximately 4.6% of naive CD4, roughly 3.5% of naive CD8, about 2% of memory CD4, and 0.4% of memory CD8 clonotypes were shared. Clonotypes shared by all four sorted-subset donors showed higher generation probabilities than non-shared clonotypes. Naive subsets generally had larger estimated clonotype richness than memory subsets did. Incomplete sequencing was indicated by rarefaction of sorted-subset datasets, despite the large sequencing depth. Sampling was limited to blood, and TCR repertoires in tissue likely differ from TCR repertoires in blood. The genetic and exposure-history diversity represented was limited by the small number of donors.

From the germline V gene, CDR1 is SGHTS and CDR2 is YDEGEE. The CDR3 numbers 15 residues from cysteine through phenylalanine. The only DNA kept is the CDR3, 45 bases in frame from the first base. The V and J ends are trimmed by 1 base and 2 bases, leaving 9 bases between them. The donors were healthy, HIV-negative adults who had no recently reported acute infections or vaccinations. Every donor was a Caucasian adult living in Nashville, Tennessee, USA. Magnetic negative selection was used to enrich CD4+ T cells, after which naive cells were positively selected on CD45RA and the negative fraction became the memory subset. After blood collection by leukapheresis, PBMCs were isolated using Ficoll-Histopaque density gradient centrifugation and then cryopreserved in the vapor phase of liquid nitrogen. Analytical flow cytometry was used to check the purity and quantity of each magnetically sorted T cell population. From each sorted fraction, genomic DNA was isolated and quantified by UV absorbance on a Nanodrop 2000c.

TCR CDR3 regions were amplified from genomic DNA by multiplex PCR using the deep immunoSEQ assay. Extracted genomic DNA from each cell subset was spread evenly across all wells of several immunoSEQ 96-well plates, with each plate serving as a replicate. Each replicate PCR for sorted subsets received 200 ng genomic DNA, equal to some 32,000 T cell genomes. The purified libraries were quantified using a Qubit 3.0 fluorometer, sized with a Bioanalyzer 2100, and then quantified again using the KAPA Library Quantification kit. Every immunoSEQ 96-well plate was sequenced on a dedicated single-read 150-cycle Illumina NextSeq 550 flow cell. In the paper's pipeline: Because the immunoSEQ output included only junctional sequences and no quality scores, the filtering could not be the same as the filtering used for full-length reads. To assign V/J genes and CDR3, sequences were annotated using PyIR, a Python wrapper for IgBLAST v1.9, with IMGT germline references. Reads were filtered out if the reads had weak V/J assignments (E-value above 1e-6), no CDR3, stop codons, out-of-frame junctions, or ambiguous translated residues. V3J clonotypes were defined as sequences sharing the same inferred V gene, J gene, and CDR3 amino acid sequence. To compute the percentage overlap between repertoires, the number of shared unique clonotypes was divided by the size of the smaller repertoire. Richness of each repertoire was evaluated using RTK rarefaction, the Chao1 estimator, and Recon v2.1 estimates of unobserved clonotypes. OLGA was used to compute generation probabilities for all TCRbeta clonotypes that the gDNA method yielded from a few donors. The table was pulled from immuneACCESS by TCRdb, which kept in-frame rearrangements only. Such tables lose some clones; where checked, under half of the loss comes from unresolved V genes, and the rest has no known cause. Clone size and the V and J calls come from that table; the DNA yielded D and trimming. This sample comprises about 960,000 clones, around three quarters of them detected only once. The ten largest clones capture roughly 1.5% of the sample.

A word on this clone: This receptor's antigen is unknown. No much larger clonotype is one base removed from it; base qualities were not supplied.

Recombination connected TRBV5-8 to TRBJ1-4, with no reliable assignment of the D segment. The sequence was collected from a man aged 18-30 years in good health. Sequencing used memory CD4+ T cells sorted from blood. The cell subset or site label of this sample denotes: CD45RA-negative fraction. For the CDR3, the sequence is CASSLKIGTNEKLFF. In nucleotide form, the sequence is TGTGCCAGCAGCTTGAAAATTGGGACTAATGAAAAACTGTTTTTT.